These T cell receptor beta chains were read from a single sample in a study of T cell responses to AZD1222 COVID-19 vaccine. The method was immunoSEQ multiplex PCR; TCRdb's version includes in-frame clones alone and lacks a portion of them. The data contain 80,000 to 90,000 clones, about 92% of them singletons. The source material was peripheral blood, sampled on day 0 of AZD1222 vaccination. The source is an adult in good health. Each CDR3 is given with its conserved first and last residue. The order of the fields is D gene, J gene, V gene, clone size, CDR3 DNA, CDR3 protein. The D gene is left open where the match is weak. Size values are once, few and many counts, or a class for expanded clones, and some rows have none.

-,TRBJ2-5,TRBV5-1,-,TGCGCCAGCAGCTTGGAAGGGCACTTTAAAGAGACCCAGTACTTC,CASSLEGHFKETQYF
-,TRBJ2-5,TRBV6-2/TRBV6-3,-,TGTGCCAGCAGTCACGGGAAGACCCAGTACTTC,CASSHGKTQYF
-,TRBJ2-1,TRBV28,-,TGTGCCAGCAGGCCCCTAGGAGGAGGCTTAACCGCCAATGAGCAGTTCTTC,CASRPLGGGLTANEQFF
-,TRBJ2-5,TRBV5-1,-,TGCGCCAGCAGCTTGGAAGCGACCCAGTACTTC,CASSLEATQYF
-,TRBJ2-2,TRBV10-2,-,TGCGCCAGCATTTTAGCCGGGGAGCTGTTTTTT,CASILAGELFF
TRBD2,TRBJ2-4,TRBV29-1,-,TGCAGCGTAACGGGACTAGCGGGAGGGCTGAACATTCAGTACTTC,CSVTGLAGGLNIQYF
-,TRBJ2-1,TRBV4-3,-,TGCGCCAGCAGCTATCTCCCGGGATCCGGGGACAATGAGCAGTTCTTC,CASSYLPGSGDNEQFF
-,TRBJ1-5,TRBV18,once,TGTGCCAGCTCCTTGGCCGCGAGGGATCAGCCCCAGCATTTT,CASSLAARDQPQHF
TRBD1,TRBJ2-1,TRBV7-9,-,TGTGCCAGCAGACCCGGCGTCGGGACAGGTAACAATGAGCAGTTCTTC,CASRPGVGTGNNEQFF
TRBD1,TRBJ1-3,TRBV5-1,-,TGCGCCAGCAGCGGAGGGACAGGGAGTCGGTACTCTGGAAACACCATATATTTT,CASSGGTGSRYSGNTIYF
-,TRBJ2-3,TRBV18,-,TGTGCCAGCTCACCCCAACCGGCAGATACGCAGTATTTT,CASSPQPADTQYF
-,TRBJ2-7,TRBV28,few,TGTGCCAGCAGTTTTTACCACGAGCAGTACTTC,CASSFYHEQYF
-,TRBJ2-7,TRBV28,once,TGTGCCAGCAGTTTAATCGACTACGAGCAGTACTTC,CASSLIDYEQYF
-,TRBJ2-3,TRBV30,-,TGTGCCTGGAGTGTATCCCTCTTCAAAGATACGCAGTATTTT,CAWSVSLFKDTQYF
-,TRBJ2-2,TRBV5-1,-,TGCGCCAGCAGCTTGGCCAGGGCAAGCACCGGGGAGCTGTTTTTT,CASSLARASTGELFF
-,TRBJ1-5,TRBV19,-,TGTGCCAGTAGTATACAGGGCCCGGTTAGCAATCAGCCCCAGCATTTT,CASSIQGPVSNQPQHF
-,TRBJ2-5,TRBV4-1,-,TGCGCCAGCAGCCACGGGCAGGGTAGCGAGACCCAGTACTTC,CASSHGQGSETQYF
-,TRBJ2-4,TRBV28,-,TGTGCCAGCAACACACCCAACAAAAACATTCAGTACTTC,CASNTPNKNIQYF
TRBD1,TRBJ2-7,TRBV19,-,TGTGCCAGTAGTAAGAGACAGGGGGGATCCTACGAGCAGTACTTC,CASSKRQGGSYEQYF
-,TRBJ2-2,TRBV27,-,TGTGCCAGCAGTTTAACTAGCCTACGCGGCGGGGAGCTGTTTTTT,CASSLTSLRGGELFF
-,TRBJ1-6,TRBV30,-,TGTGCCTGGAGTGTAAATCGGGTCTCCTATAATTCACCCCTCCACTTT,CAWSVNRVSYNSPLHF
TRBD2,TRBJ2-3,TRBV3-1/TRBV3-2,-,TGTGCCAGCAGTCCCACCTTTCTAGCGGGAGCGAGCACAGATACGCAGTATTTT,CASSPTFLAGASTDTQYF
TRBD2,TRBJ2-1,TRBV4-2,once,TGTGCCAGCAGCCAAGGAGTTGGGCTAGCGGGCTTCAATGAGCAGTTCTTC,CASSQGVGLAGFNEQFF
-,TRBJ2-1,TRBV10-1,-,TGCGCCAGCAGTGAGGTGTCCGGGAGATCGAACAATGAGCAGTTCTTC,CASSEVSGRSNNEQFF
-,TRBJ2-1,TRBV5-1,-,TGCGCCAGCAGCCTTAGCGGCCCACAGGGTGAGCAGTTCTTC,CASSLSGPQGEQFF
-,TRBJ1-1,TRBV6-5,-,TGTGCCAGCAGGCCAACCTCGGGGGGCCCTGAAGCTTTCTTT,CASRPTSGGPEAFF
-,TRBJ1-5,TRBV15,few,TGTGCCACCAGCAGTTCGTATCAGCCCCAGCATTTT,CATSSSYQPQHF
-,TRBJ1-2,TRBV18,-,TGTGCCAGCTTCAGTGGCCAAGGGAACGGCTACACCTTC,CASFSGQGNGYTF
TRBD2,TRBJ2-5,TRBV4-1,-,TGCGCCAGCAGCCGAGCAGGACTAGCGTCAGGGACCCAGTACTTC,CASSRAGLASGTQYF
-,TRBJ1-5,TRBV5-1,-,TGCGCCAGCAGCTTGTGGGGGTATAGCAATCAGCCCCAGCATTTT,CASSLWGYSNQPQHF
TRBD2,TRBJ2-1,TRBV5-1,-,TGCGCCAGCAGCGTGGAGGGACTAGCGGGAGGGTACAATGAGCAGTTCTTC,CASSVEGLAGGYNEQFF
-,TRBJ1-6,TRBV28,-,TGTGCCAGCAGTAGCAACTCCTATAATTCACCCCTCCACTTT,CASSSNSYNSPLHF
-,TRBJ2-1,TRBV18,-,TGTGCCAGCTCACCACCGAAGGGGATCGGGGATGAGCAGTTCTTC,CASSPPKGIGDEQFF
TRBD2,TRBJ2-7,TRBV7-8,-,TGTGCCAGCAGCTTATCCCCAGGACCCTCGACAATGGGACTAGCGGGAGCGGGAGAGCAGTACTTC,CASSLSPGPSTMGLAGAGEQYF
-,TRBJ2-7,TRBV4-1,-,TGCGCCAGCAGCCCCGGGGCAATGGGCAGGGCCTACGAGCAGTACTTC,CASSPGAMGRAYEQYF
-,TRBJ1-2,TRBV5-1,-,TGCGCCAGCAGCTTGGGGGCAGGAATCGGTTATGGCTACACCTTC,CASSLGAGIGYGYTF
-,TRBJ2-3,TRBV5-1,once,TGCGCCAGCAGCTTGGAATCCAGCGGCCCAGATACGCAGTATTTT,CASSLESSGPDTQYF
-,TRBJ1-5,TRBV15,-,TGTGCCACCAGCAGAGATTGGGTGGGGCGCAATCAGCCCCAGCATTTT,CATSRDWVGRNQPQHF
-,TRBJ1-2,TRBV7-2,-,TGTGCCAGCAGCTTAGGGACTGCTAACTATGGCTACACCTTC,CASSLGTANYGYTF
TRBD2,TRBJ2-1,TRBV18,once,TGTGCCAGCTCAGGGCTAGCGGGCTACAATGAGCAGTTCTTC,CASSGLAGYNEQFF
-,TRBJ2-5,TRBV7-3,-,TGTGCCAGCAGCCCCAACTTCGGGTTATCGGTGGCAGAGACCCAGTACTTC,CASSPNFGLSVAETQYF
-,TRBJ1-5,TRBV18,-,TGTGCCAGCTCTGGCACCTGGTCCGGTCCCATTAGCAATCAGCCCCAGCATTTT,CASSGTWSGPISNQPQHF